This T cell receptor (beta chain) was sequenced for a study of T-cell memory formation after mild COVID-19. General observations from the study: Clones shrinking between day 15 and 85 showed a balanced CD4/CD8 split, and those that grew later tilted toward CD4+.

Libraries for TCRalpha and TCRbeta carried sample barcodes and unique molecular identifiers via 5'RACE. Each CDR3 protein is one row after TCRdb ran MiXCR on the 5' RACE reads. Found here are around 430,000 distinct CDR3 sequences, approximately 15% of them singletons; the top ten hold 20% to 25%. A note on this clonotype: The antigen is not known.

The source is a man younger than 30 who had mild COVID-19 (a few samples of this study predate the infection). Cell type and time point are not known. The material sequenced was PBMCs or a T cell subset sorted from them (not recorded which).

The CDR3 here is CASSLAYQGTGEQYF. CDR3 sequence (DNA): TGCGCCAGCAGCTTGGCCTACCAGGGAACGGGGGAGCAGTACTTC. The chain recombines TRBV5-1 with TRBJ2-7; D is perhaps TRBD1 or TRBD2 (5 bases each). Germline V gene sequence: CDR1 SGHRS, CDR2 YFSETQ. CDR3 length: 15 amino acids. V was shortened by 0 bases and J by 7 bases, with 17 bases between the two germline ends.